The entry below describes one T cell receptor (beta chain). This sample is part of a study of T-cell reconstitution after alpha-beta-depleted transplantation in children. Unique molecular identifiers were incorporated when the TCRbeta library was constructed. MiXCR, applied by TCRdb to the PCR reads, yields one record per CDR3 protein. In the table there are roughly 500,000 distinct CDR3 sequences, approximately 29% of which are singletons. The CDR3 is 13 amino acids. Germline loops: CDR1 SEHNR, CDR2 FQNEAQ (reference sequence). Losses at the gene ends were 4 bases for V and 8 bases for J; bases not matched to a gene: 7.

This receptor was obtained from a human donor who donated a stem cell graft to a child with aplastic anemia. The chain is built from TRBV7-9 and TRBJ1-2; the match to TRBD1 covers 7 bases. The specimen was PBMCs from the stem cell graft donor, collected from the stem cell graft. CDR3 residues: CASSYDRVEGYTF. CDR3 bases: TGTGCCAGCAGCTACGACAGGGTCGAGGGCTACACCTTC.